The TCR beta chain under discussion was sequenced for a study of beta chain features in type 1 diabetes. General observations from the study: Type 1 diabetes patients showed a moderate but significant shortening of TCRB CDR3s in all four CD4+ subsets. The influence of HLA type on TCRB rearrangement stayed undetermined. Individuals with type 1 diabetes displayed fewer insertions and more deletions at VDJ junctions. Naive, central memory and Treg TCRB repertoires seemed to resemble each other more closely in patients than they did in healthy donors.

This clone was recorded at least ten times. Its specificity is unknown. Around 110 mL of blood, on average, came from one heparinised draw per donor. Germline CDR1 and CDR2: SQVTM and ANQGSEA. This CDR3 has 11 amino acids. With 7 bases removed from V and 2 bases from J, the gap between germline ends came to 7 bases. Expressed TCRB transcripts were sequenced because the isolated RNA had all been reverse transcribed beforehand. Clones were sequenced by immunoSEQ multiplex PCR, and TCRdb holds only the in-frame ones, with some missing. The sample shows approximately 140,000 clones, approximately 10% of them seen only once.

Sequences were obtained from central memory CD4+ T cells from blood. This TCR derives from a man aged 25-45 years with type 1 diabetes. The V call is TRBV29-1, the J call TRBJ2-3; TRBD2 is a possible D gene (5 bases). CDR3 DNA: TGCAGCGCCGGACTCACAGATACGCAGTATTTT. Translating gives CSAGLTDTQYF.